This T cell receptor beta chain was sequenced during a study of cytomegalovirus exposure and HLA in healthy donors. Across the whole study: Previous work identified 95 million to 140 million unique TCR beta sequences from around 200 million T cells. Notes on the study in general: Many donors carried some public TCRs, although rarity characterized most TCR sequences.

Turning to this clone: Its specificity is unknown.

The PCR was carried out with 60 Vbeta primers and 13 Jbeta primers. Sequencing used immunoSEQ multiplex PCR; TCRdb keeps in-frame clones, though not all of them. Its table records 150,000 to 200,000 clones. As for the donors, each was a healthy bone marrow donor. This TCR was recovered from a woman aged 18-29 years in good health and CMV-seropositive. The sample was PBMCs.

CDR3 DNA sequence: TGTGCCTGGACTGGGACAGGGGGAGCTAACTATGGCTACACCTTC. This codes for CAWTGTGGANYGYTF. This rearrangement joins TRBV30 to TRBJ1-2; the match to TRBD1 covers 11 bases. The CDR3 length is 15 residues. Trimming removed 4 bases from V and 0 bases from J; junction bases left unmatched: 4. The germline CDR1 and CDR2 sequences are GTSNPN and SVGIG (reference sequence).